A selection of T cell receptor beta chains follows, all from one sample in a study of cytomegalovirus exposure and HLA in healthy donors. Sequenced by immunoSEQ multiplex PCR; TCRdb stores in-frame clones only, minus some. The table records about 31,000 clones, 35% to 50% of them present only once. The sequencing sample was made of PBMCs. These receptors all stem from a woman in her 50s in good health and CMV-seronegative. Both conserved end residues are part of each CDR3. D genes are given only for firm matches. Size values are once, few and many counts, or a class for expanded clones, and some rows have none.

TGTGCCAGCAGCGACTATAGCTCCTACAATGAGCAGTTCTTC,CASSDYSSYNEQFF,14,TRBJ2-1,NA,TRBV27,NA
TGTGCCAGCAGGGGGGGGTCTGGGGCCAACGTCCTGACTTTC,CASRGGSGANVLTF,14,TRBJ2-6,TRBD2,TRBV2,few
TGTGCCAGCAGTTACTCTCCAGGGGCGAACACTGAAGCTTTCTTT,CASSYSPGANTEAFF,15,TRBJ1-1,NA,TRBV6-5,NA
TGTGCCAGTAGTATAGAGCGGGACCTCTACGAGCAGTACTTC,CASSIERDLYEQYF,14,TRBJ2-7,NA,TRBV19,few
TGTGCCAGCAGCTTACAGGAGAACACTGAAGCTTTCTTT,CASSLQENTEAFF,13,TRBJ1-1,NA,TRBV11-3,NA
TGTGCCATCAGTCTAGGGGGGGACCAAGCCCTATCCGAGCAGTACTTC,CAISLGGDQALSEQYF,16,TRBJ2-7,NA,TRBV10-3,NA
TGTGCCAGCAGCTTGGCGCGGGGGGCGGCTACAGATACGCAGTATTTT,CASSLARGAATDTQYF,16,TRBJ2-3,TRBD2,TRBV5-4,NA
TGTGCCAGCTCGCTGGACAGGGGGCGCTACAATGAGCAGTTCTTC,CASSLDRGRYNEQFF,15,TRBJ2-1,TRBD1,TRBV18,NA
TGTGCCAGCATTAACAGGGACAGGCTCTACGAGCAGTACTTC,CASINRDRLYEQYF,14,TRBJ2-7,TRBD1,TRBV6-4,NA
TGTGCCAGCAGTGAAAAGGGGTTAGGATCCTACGAGCAGTACTTC,CASSEKGLGSYEQYF,15,TRBJ2-7,NA,TRBV25-1,few
TGTGCCAGCAGTCCCAACGACAGGATCTATGGCTACACCTTC,CASSPNDRIYGYTF,14,TRBJ1-2,NA,TRBV28,NA
TGTGCCAGCAGTTACTCTGCGCAGGGGATCACCTACGAGCAGTACTTC,CASSYSAQGITYEQYF,16,TRBJ2-7,NA,TRBV6-5,NA
TGTGCCAGCAGTTTCCAGTTCGGAAACACCATATATTTT,CASSFQFGNTIYF,13,TRBJ1-3,NA,TRBV27,NA
TGTGCCAGCAGCTTAATGGGGCTAGCGGGGGGGCTGTACAATGAGCAGTTCTTC,CASSLMGLAGGLYNEQFF,18,TRBJ2-1,TRBD2,TRBV7-2,NA
TGTTCCAGCAGCTTAGCTGACAGACCTCTCGCTGGCTACACCTTC,CSSSLADRPLAGYTF,15,TRBJ1-2,NA,TRBV7-9,NA
TGTGCCTGGAGGCACCCGGCAGGGAGGTCAGGCACCGGGGAGCTGTTTTTT,CAWRHPAGRSGTGELFF,17,TRBJ2-2,NA,TRBV30,NA
TGTGCCAGCAGCAACCCGCCGCGGGTCACAGATACGCAGTATTTT,CASSNPPRVTDTQYF,15,TRBJ2-3,NA,TRBV21-1,NA
TGTGCCAGCAGCCCCCCCCCAGGGGGGTACGAGCAGTACTTC,CASSPPPGGYEQYF,14,TRBJ2-7,NA,TRBV7-6,NA
TGTGCCAGCAGTTTGACAGGGGGCATGTACGAGCAGTACTTC,CASSLTGGMYEQYF,14,TRBJ2-7,TRBD1,TRBV28,few
TGTGCCATCAGTGAGTCGCCATTCAGCCCTAGCGGGGGGGAAGAGACCCAGTACTTC,CAISESPFSPSGGEETQYF,19,TRBJ2-5,TRBD2,TRBV10-3,NA
TGTGCCAGCAGCTTCTACCAAGAGACCCAGTACTTC,CASSFYQETQYF,12,TRBJ2-5,NA,TRBV7-2,few
TGTGCCAGTAGTACAGGTCTGGGACTTGGCGACGAGCAGTACTTC,CASSTGLGLGDEQYF,15,TRBJ2-7,NA,TRBV19,NA
TGTGCCAGCAGCGAAAGGACAGGACCTCAAGAGACCCAGTACTTC,CASSERTGPQETQYF,15,TRBJ2-5,TRBD1,TRBV11-3,few
TGCGCCAGCAGCCAAGCGGTGGTTCGGGGCAGGGGTGAAAAACTGTTTTTT,CASSQAVVRGRGEKLFF,17,TRBJ1-4,NA,TRBV4-1,NA
TGTGCCTGGAGTGTACCCGGACAGGAAATCTATGGCTACACCTTC,CAWSVPGQEIYGYTF,15,TRBJ1-2,TRBD1,TRBV30,NA
TGTGCCAGCAGTTTTAGGCCCGGGGAGACCCAGTACTTC,CASSFRPGETQYF,13,TRBJ2-5,NA,TRBV27,NA